The 9 T cell receptor beta chains listed next were all sequenced from one sample in a study of cytomegalovirus exposure and HLA in healthy donors. The PCR had 60 Vbeta and 13 Jbeta primers. Profiling relied on immunoSEQ multiplex PCR, and the TCRdb table lists in-frame clones only, not all of them. The sample carries 75,000 or so clones, approximately 81% recorded once. Input material: PBMCs. The origin of the receptors is a young woman in good health and CMV-seropositive.

V gene TRBV5-6 combines with J gene TRBJ1-5; tentatively, D is TRBD1 (5 bases). The CDR3 totals 18 residues. Germline values: CDR1 SGHDT, CDR2 YYEEEE. Trimming removed 4 bases from V and 2 bases from J, with 22 bases in between. The CDR3 nucleotides read TGTGCCAGCAGCCCGCACCCGATGGGGGAGGAGGGCAATCAGCCCCAGCATTTT. Its protein is CASSPHPMGEEGNQPQHF.

The V and J genes are TRBV5-1 and TRBJ2-5; weak D call: TRBD2 (6 bases). V shed 4 bases and J shed 5 bases, with 24 bases lying between them. Germline assignment: CDR1 SGHRS and CDR2 YFSETQ. The CDR3 has 17 amino acids. The CDR3 DNA reads as TGCGCCAGCAGCGCGGGCCTGCGGGAACCCTCCTGGGAGACCCAGTACTTC. Translating it yields CASSAGLREPSWETQYF.

This chain connects TRBV6-5 to TRBJ1-5; D not resolved. V was trimmed by 2 bases and J by 5 bases, leaving 7 bases between them. Looked up from germline, CDR1 is MNHEY and CDR2 is SVGAGI. This CDR3 contains 13 residues. The CDR3 region is CASSYRVHQPQHF. As DNA, the CDR3 is TGTGCCAGCAGTTACCGCGTCCATCAGCCCCAGCATTTT.

A word on this clone: One end of the junction does not line up with germline, which may come from a read error. The rearrangement links TRBV6-5 to TRBJ1-2; the match to TRBD1 covers 7 bases. CDR3 size: 13 residues. Germline CDR1 reads MNHEY; CDR2 reads SVGAGI. CDR3 amino acids: CATSRDRDYGYTF. Here the CDR3 DNA reads TGTGCCACCAGTAGAGACAGGGACTATGGCTACACCTTC.

The chain has TRBV7-9 and TRBJ1-5, with D unclear. The V end lost 5 bases, the J end lost 6 bases, and 8 bases lay between the germline ends. Germline loops: CDR1 SEHNR, CDR2 FQNEAQ (reference sequence). This CDR3 has 12 amino acids. The CDR3 region is CASSPISQPQHF. CDR3 bases: TGTGCCAGCAGCCCCATTAGTCAGCCCCAGCATTTT.

The chain recombines TRBV29-1 with TRBJ1-4, with D perhaps TRBD1 (5 bases). Germline CDR1 reads SQVTM; CDR2 reads ANQGSEA. This CDR3 is 13 amino acids long. V was clipped by 4 bases and J by 7 bases, with 13 bases between them. The CDR3 spells CSVVPGVGEKLFF. The CDR3 nucleotides read TGCAGCGTTGTCCCGGGGGTAGGTGAAAAACTGTTTTTT.

The gene calls are TRBV5-1 and TRBJ2-6; D is possibly TRBD2 (6 bases). CDR1 and CDR2 from the germline V gene are SGHRS and YFSETQ. CDR3 length: 16 residues. The ends were cut back, 5 bases at V and 0 bases at J, with 12 bases in the middle. The CDR3 reads CASSGEVSSGANVLTF. Here the CDR3 DNA reads TGCGCCAGCAGTGGGGAGGTCTCCTCTGGGGCCAACGTCCTGACTTTC.

The rearrangement uses TRBV5-1 and TRBJ2-5, with D uncertain. Germline values: CDR1 SGHRS, CDR2 YFSETQ. The CDR3 is 12 residues long. V lost 1 base and J lost 1, with 2 bases in between. The CDR3 sequence is CASSLLQETQYF. DNA of the CDR3: TGCGCCAGCAGCTTGCTCCAAGAGACCCAGTACTTC.

This chain joins TRBV6-5 and TRBJ2-2; D call uncertain. V was pared by 6 bases and J by 1 base, with 9 bases between. The germline V gene has CDR1 MNHEY and CDR2 SVGAGI. This CDR3 spans 14 amino acids. CDR3 residues: CASRLQLNTGELFF. The CDR3 nucleotides read TGTGCCAGCAGGTTACAGTTGAACACCGGGGAGCTGTTTTTT.